This T cell receptor beta chain appears in the sequencing data of a study of OX40 agonist ivuxolimab in advanced cancers. Measured with immunoSEQ multiplex PCR; TCRdb has only the in-frame clones, and not every one. The sample includes tens of thousands of clones, around 87% of them seen just once. V shed 8 bases and J 8 bases; nucleotides not matched to a gene: 6. The germline gives CDR1 MNHNS, CDR2 SASEGT. The CDR3 has 13 amino acids. The starting material was CD4+ or CD8+ T cells sorted from blood, obtained in a trial of the OX40 agonist ivuxolimab. The clonotype comes from an adult with an advanced solid tumor such as melanoma, head and neck, liver or kidney cancer. The rearrangement links TRBV6-1 to TRBJ1-6; 7 bases fit TRBD1. The CDR3 is CASRSGGDSPLHF. The CDR3 DNA sequence: TGTGCCAGCCGATCAGGGGGGGATTCACCCCTCCACTTT.